This T cell receptor beta chain appears in the sequencing data of a study of beta chain features in type 1 diabetes. Study-wide results and limits: Significant though moderate, a shortening of TCRB CDR3s appeared in all four CD4+ subsets of Type 1 diabetes patients.

Isolated RNA was reverse transcribed in full, so expressed TCRB transcripts were sequenced. Using immunoSEQ multiplex PCR, the repertoire was profiled, and TCRdb retains in-frame clones only, with some absent. The table has some 640,000 clones, about 14% seen once. Purities over 95% were achieved in all sorted populations. In regard to this clone: Its matching antigen is unknown.

V was pared by 6 bases and J by 6 bases, with 11 bases between. The CDR3 contains 13 residues. CDR1 is SGHTA, CDR2 FQGTGA, per germline. This clonotype originated in a man between 18 and 35 years old with type 1 diabetes. Sequenced material: naive CD4+ T cells from blood. The chain joins TRBV7-3 to TRBJ2-2; D remains ambiguous. In DNA form, the CDR3 reads TGTGCCAGCAGTTCTGGCCCGGCCGGGGAGCTGTTTTTT. It encodes CASSSGPAGELFF.